A single sample gave rise to the 21 T cell receptor beta chains below, sequenced in a study of identical twins. TCRdb redid the calling of the 5' RACE reads with MiXCR, one entry per CDR3 protein. The table includes 1.5 million to 2 million distinct CDR3 sequences, under 35% detected once. Sequencing was carried out using cord blood. The receptors stem from a newborn girl in good health.

The rearrangement joins TRBV28 to TRBJ2-7; possibly TRBD2 for D (5 bases). CDR1 is MDHEN, CDR2 SYDVKM, per germline. V was cut by 2 bases and J by 0 bases, with 11 bases left in between. This CDR3 region has 15 residues. The CDR3 protein is CASSLAAESSYEQYF. The CDR3 bases are TGTGCCAGCAGTTTAGCAGCGGAGAGCTCCTACGAGCAGTACTTC.

This clonotype has only a few counts. The chain couples TRBV20-1 to TRBJ2-3; no reliable D call. Trimming shortened V by 2 bases and J by 0 bases, and 9 bases separated the two germline ends. The germline gives CDR1 DFQATT, CDR2 SNEGSKA (reference sequence). The CDR3 has 14 residues. Here the CDR3 DNA reads TGCAGTGCTAGACTGGCGGCTAGCACAGATACGCAGTATTTT. It is translated as CSARLAASTDTQYF.

The chain links TRBV9 to TRBJ2-3; 9 bases are shared with TRBD2. The CDR3 is 19 residues long. Germline CDR1 is SGDLS and CDR2 is YYNGEE. Unmatched junction bases numbered 11, after V lost 0 bases and J lost 0 bases. The CDR3 loop is CASSVEGLAGFASTDTQYF. In nucleotides, the CDR3 is TGTGCCAGCAGCGTAGAAGGGCTAGCGGGGTTCGCTAGCACAGATACGCAGTATTTT.

This clonotype was observed at least ten times. This CDR3 is CSASGRASYEQYF. CDR3 nucleotides: TGCAGTGCTAGCGGGAGGGCCTCCTACGAGCAGTACTTC. The chain couples TRBV20-1 to TRBJ2-7, with 8 positions matching TRBD2. The V and J ends lost 3 bases and 0 bases, in that order; junction bases with no gene match: 1. Germline CDR1 DFQATT, CDR2 SNEGSKA (reference sequence). The CDR3 sequence is 13 residues long.

The rearrangement links TRBV20-1 to TRBJ2-5; D unresolved. Germline V gene data show CDR1 as DFQATT and CDR2 as SNEGSKA (reference sequence). The CDR3 totals 11 residues. The V gene lost 4 bases and the J gene lost 5 bases, with 8 bases spanning the gap. CDR3 amino acids: CSATLRETQYF. In nucleotides, the CDR3 is TGCAGTGCTACCTTGCGGGAGACCCAGTACTTC.

The gene calls are TRBV4-2 and TRBJ2-7, with D maybe TRBD1 (5 bases). V was shortened by 4 bases and J by 0 bases, with 13 bases between the two germline ends. This CDR3 is built from 15 residues. Germline CDR1 LGHNA, CDR2 YNFKEQ. The CDR3 bases are TGTGCCAGCAGCCCTTTTAGGGGTACCTCCTACGAGCAGTACTTC. It codes for CASSPFRGTSYEQYF.

This clonotype was counted only a few times. The chain links TRBV6-1 to TRBJ2-1, with 8 bases matching TRBD2. Germline CDR1 MNHNS, CDR2 SASEGT. The length of the CDR3 is 17 residues. The J segment lost 0 bases and the V segment lost 7 bases, leaving 11 bases of the junction unmatched. Here the CDR3 DNA reads TGTGCCAGCAATGAGTGGCGGGGGGACCTCTCCTACAATGAGCAGTTCTTC. It specifies CASNEWRGDLSYNEQFF.

This chain uses TRBV20-1 with TRBJ2-7; unclear D gene. V lost 0 bases, J lost 7 bases, and 16 bases lay in between. Germline V lookup: CDR1 DFQATT, CDR2 SNEGSKA (reference sequence). The CDR3 totals 14 residues. The CDR3 DNA is TGCAGTGCTAGAGAGGGCAAACAGCGAAATGAGCAGTACTTC. Translated: CSAREGKQRNEQYF.

This clonotype was picked up a small number of times. The rearrangement links TRBV21-1 to TRBJ2-7; TRBD1 reflects the table's D call only, with no check against the DNA. TRBV21-1 is reported as a pseudogene. The CDR3 has 21 amino acids. The CDR3 is CASSKSQRSPDRGNHPYEQYF. In DNA, the CDR3 is TGTGCCAGCAGCAAATCCCAAAGGAGTCCCGACAGGGGTAACCACCCCTACGAGCAGTACTTC.

The rearrangement uses TRBV20-1 and TRBJ1-4; the D gene is possibly TRBD1 (5 bases). The V gene lost 0 bases and the J gene lost 4 bases, with 12 bases spanning the gap. The CDR3 is made up of 15 amino acids. Germline V gives CDR1 DFQATT, CDR2 SNEGSKA (reference sequence). The CDR3 loop reads CSARDSGQVNEKLFF. The CDR3 region has the DNA TGCAGTGCTAGAGATAGCGGACAAGTTAATGAAAAACTGTTTTTT.

This clonotype was seen more than once but under ten times. This chain uses TRBV3-1 with TRBJ2-5; D call uncertain. CDR1 and CDR2 (germline): LGHDT, YNNKEL (reference sequence). The V gene lost 0 bases and the J gene lost 1 base, with 15 bases spanning the gap. This CDR3 is 17 amino acids long. CDR3 in DNA: TGTGCCAGCAGCCAAGATCGTGCCTCCACAATCCAAGAGACCCAGTACTTC. Translation gives CASSQDRASTIQETQYF.

The CDR3 loop is CSVEVPGAAYNEQYF. The CDR3 nucleotides are TGCAGCGTTGAAGTTCCCGGGGCCGCCTACAATGAGCAGTACTTC. The rearrangement uses TRBV29-1 and TRBJ2-4; D could derive from TRBD1 or TRBD2 (5 bases each). CDR3 length equals 15 residues. Deletions cut 1 base from V and 13 bases from J, with 23 bases between. Germline V gene data show CDR1 as SQVTM and CDR2 as ANQGSEA.

This clonotype was seen a few times. This chain connects TRBV5-5 to TRBJ2-6; D is unresolved. CDR3 length: 15 residues. Trimming shortened V by 6 bases and J by 0 bases, and 10 bases separated the two germline ends. The germline CDR1 and CDR2 sequences are SGHKS and YYEKEE (reference sequence). CDR3: CASTLYSSGANVLTF. CDR3 bases: TGTGCCAGCACCCTATACAGCTCTGGGGCCAACGTCCTGACTTTC.

This chain connects TRBV20-1 to TRBJ2-1; D possibly corresponds to TRBD2 (5 bases). The CDR3 has 13 amino acids. Trimming cost V 3 bases and J 6 bases, with 12 bases left between them. The germline CDR1 and CDR2 sequences are DFQATT and SNEGSKA (reference sequence). This CDR3 is CSASPSGSNEQFF. CDR3 bases: TGCAGTGCTAGCCCCAGCGGAAGCAATGAGCAGTTCTTC.

The rearrangement joins TRBV28 to TRBJ2-7, with D possibly being TRBD2 (5 bases). CDR3 length: 14 residues. CDR1 is MDHEN, CDR2 SYDVKM, per germline. The germline V and J ends were trimmed by 2 bases and 11 bases, with 19 bases remaining between them. CDR3 coding DNA: TGTGCCAGCAGTTTAAGAGGGTTACCCCGAGAAAAGTACTTC. Translating it yields CASSLRGLPREKYF.

This clonotype was seen a few times. The chain carries TRBV27 and TRBJ1-1; D not certain. Trimming stripped 1 base from V and 6 bases from J, with 12 bases between. Germline V gene data show CDR1 as MNHEY and CDR2 as SMNVEV (reference sequence). CDR3 length: 14 residues. CDR3 amino acids: CASSLFSGKAEAFF. CDR3 DNA: TGTGCCAGCAGTTTATTTTCGGGGAAGGCTGAAGCTTTCTTT.

There are a few counts of this clonotype. This chain connects TRBV2 to TRBJ1-6; the D is unclear. Germline loops: CDR1 SNHLY, CDR2 FYNNEI. The CDR3 has 15 residues. The V gene lost 3 bases and the J gene lost 6 bases, with 12 bases spanning the gap. The CDR3 loop reads CASSEWEGGNSPLHF. In nucleotides, the CDR3 is TGTGCCAGCAGTGAGTGGGAGGGCGGTAATTCACCCCTCCACTTT.

This clonotype showed up just a few times. This chain joins TRBV25-1 and TRBJ1-2; 9 bases fit TRBD1. The CDR3 has 16 amino acids. V was clipped by 4 bases and J by 4 bases; unmatched bases: 10. Germline loops: CDR1 MGHDK, CDR2 SYGVNS. The DNA of the CDR3 is TGTGCCAGCAGTGCATTGGGACAGGGATCAAGCTATGGCTACACCTTC. Amino acid sequence: CASSALGQGSSYGYTF.

This clonotype showed up just a few times. The rearrangement links TRBV10-1 to TRBJ2-3; 10 bases are a match to TRBD2. Germline CDR1 WNHNN, CDR2 SYGVQD (reference sequence). This CDR3 has 16 residues. Trimming cost V 4 bases and J 5 bases; bases outside gene matches: 9. The CDR3 protein is CASSGLAGASKDTQYF. In nucleotides, the CDR3 is TGCGCCAGCAGTGGGCTAGCGGGGGCCTCGAAAGATACGCAGTATTTT.

This clonotype was picked up a small number of times. The gene calls are TRBV4-1 and TRBJ1-6; the D is unclear. Germline CDR1 MGHRA, CDR2 YSYEKL. The V end lost 1 base, the J end lost 4 bases, and 5 bases lay between the germline ends. CDR3 length equals 14 residues. The CDR3 bases are TGCGCCAGCAGCCAAGGCCCATATAATTCACCCCTCCACTTT. It encodes CASSQGPYNSPLHF.

The table lists this clonotype with a few counts. This rearrangement joins TRBV5-6 to TRBJ2-3; D remains ambiguous. With 1 base removed from V and 2 bases from J, the gap between germline ends came to 17 bases. The CDR3 has 17 residues. Germline V gives CDR1 SGHDT, CDR2 YYEEEE. This CDR3 reads CASSLTRTYSFTDTQYF. The CDR3 DNA reads as TGTGCCAGCAGCTTGACGCGGACCTACTCGTTCACAGATACGCAGTATTTT.